Sequencing of this T cell receptor (beta chain) was carried out in a study of cytomegalovirus exposure and HLA in healthy donors (dated by TCRdb to about 2017). At the level of the whole study: According to an earlier analysis of 587 of the donors, 150 million to 200 million T cells yielded some 110 million unique TCR beta sequences and 250 to 350 Gb of sequence data. Around 320 gigabases of sequencing data and approximately 80 million unique TCR sequences were included in an early release covering roughly 600 HLA-typed donors. Of the 350 to 400 genotyped donors, 65% to 90% fell in the genetic ancestry cluster associated with self-reported Caucasian donors. The study aimed to test whether cataloging public T cell receptors could reveal signatures of past pathogen exposure. Using immunosequencing, the study profiled T cell repertoires from 666 subjects and related those repertoires to cytomegalovirus serostatus. In addition to the first cohort of hundreds of subjects, a separate validation cohort of over 90 different subjects was used. To predict cytomegalovirus infection status, the study combined high-throughput TCR immunosequencing, statistical association of individual TCRs with disease status, and machine learning. To study patterns of TCR occurrence, a later analysis re-analyzed previously published TCR beta repertoires from several hundred donors and added high-resolution HLA genotyping. The later analysis used no new phenotypic data to find candidate immune exposures, relying instead on TCR beta sequences and their occurrence across donors. An earlier analysis of approximately 630 of the donors applied high-throughput TCR beta sequencing to assess whether each TCR beta V gene segment acted as functional or pseudogenic. Donor age, sex, ethnicity and CMV serostatus were collected together with the repertoire data. In a later genetic analysis, genome-wide SNP genotypes for about three fifths of the roughly 670 donors were used, and that subset was treated as a discovery cohort. All discovery cohort repertoires had been generated on a single sequencing platform. Both class I and class II loci were covered by HLA typing, at four-digit resolution. The number of donors typed differed by locus, with 629-630 for A, B, C, DRB1 and DQB1, 522 for DQA1, nearly 610 for DPA1, and some 440 for DPB1. Because of strong linkage in the cohort, five DR-DQ haplotypes were treated as single units for association and clustering. Among 300 to 500 genotyped donors of the cohort, an average of around 220,000 unique TCR beta nucleotide sequences was sequenced per donor, of which about 20% were non-productive. Paper-wide results and their limitations: The presence/absence analyses assumed that sequencing depth was roughly uniform across donors, and that assumption may not be true. Most CMV-associated TCR beta chains appeared to be HLA-restricted in a later analysis, and the HLA associations seemed to be driven largely by CMV exposure. A further reported finding was that TCR beta sequences accurately predicted the HLA-A and HLA-B alleles for most subjects in the first cohort. Several of the top co-occurrence clusters appeared to be linked to parvovirus B19, influenza, CMV and Epstein-Barr virus, according to a later analysis. The classifier was reported to diagnose cytomegalovirus status with high specificity and sensitivity in both the original cohort and the validation cohort. According to the authors, the approach could potentially be generalized to other disease states and immunological phenotypes. In a later analysis, TCR association rates were found to vary across HLA loci, with the most associated TCRs seen for DRB1 alleles and the fewest for HLA-C alleles. This cohort had only TCR beta chains sequenced, and the lack of alpha or paired-chain data limited which features could be detected. Over 15 rarely observed V segments, including chromosome 9 orphons, were excluded from the earlier analysis of several hundred of the donors because counts were too low. Strong co-occurrence of HLA alleles, especially DR and DQ, made assigning TCR associations to individual alleles difficult. According to a later genetic analysis, donors in an Asian-associated ancestry cluster had fewer N-insertions in productive TCRs than the roughly 670-donor mean. A later analysis found that HLA-associated TCR beta chains were more clonally expanded and had lower generation probabilities than equally common non-associated chains. While some public TCRs were present in many individuals, most TCR sequences turned up only very rarely across donors. Specific HLA alleles were associated with over 15,000 TCR beta sequences at a false discovery rate of 0.05 in a later analysis. An association between a missense DCLRE1C variant and V-gene and J-gene trimming of TCR beta chains was found in a later genetic analysis and replicated in an independent cohort. In vitro tests confirmed that a few of the cytomegalovirus-associated TCR beta chains recognize cytomegalovirus antigens. Correlated functional status among segregating V segments might reflect linkage disequilibrium, but an unknown experimental factor could not be ruled out. In the study, 150 to 200 TCR beta chains were listed as associated with cytomegalovirus. For the cohort, immune exposure information was limited to CMV serostatus. In an earlier analysis of some 540 of the donors, most TCR beta V segments appeared in productive rearrangements about 87% or about 30% of the time, broadly matching IMGT annotations. Because HLA typing was missing for some donors at each locus, association tests included only the typed subset. A group of highly shared sequence variants was considered likely to be a technical artifact of the sequencing pipeline.

The cohort was made up of roughly 670 healthy bone marrow donors. At the time of sampling, every cohort member was nominally healthy, though immune exposures that went unrecorded were likely present. The donor was CMV seronegative and belonged to the group of 352 seronegative cohort members. A peripheral blood sample was provided by each donor, and peripheral blood mononuclear cells were used for TCR beta sequencing. Genomic DNA extraction from the blood cell samples was performed with the Qiagen DNeasy Blood Extraction Kit. Of note for this clone: Its target antigen remains unknown. At one end, the junction sequence differs from germline, possibly due to a read error.

Receptor amplification or capture employed the immunoSEQ multiplex PCR assay. For the multiplex PCR, a mixture combining 60 forward primers for TCR Vbeta segments and 13 reverse primers for TCR Jbeta segments was used. A multiplex PCR assay on genomic DNA amplified the CDR3 region of rearranged TCR beta genes. The Illumina HiSeq System was used to sequence the amplified TCR beta libraries as 87-base-pair reads. In the authors' own workflow: In a later analysis, tens of millions of unique TCR beta chains were counted across the 500 to 700 repertoires, and roughly 10 million of these chains were shared by at least two donors. Raw reads were error-corrected and collapsed into unique sequences by a nearest-neighbor algorithm in which closely related sequences were merged to remove PCR and sequencing errors. To assign V, D and J gene segments, CDR3 sequences were aligned to IMGT reference sequences. Each retained sequence needed at least a six-nucleotide match to both a V gene segment and a J gene segment. A rearrangement counted as productive if the CDR3 had no stop codons and remained in frame with V and J, and every other rearrangement counted as non-productive. CDR3 was defined by IMGT convention, running from the second conserved V-encoded cysteine to the conserved J-encoded phenylalanine. Sequences without an unambiguous match to a single V gene segment were excluded from the earlier analysis of a few hundred of the donors. An earlier analysis of 587 of the donors classified V segments as functional when productive rearrangements were above 56.7% and as segregating when the standard deviation between donors was above 5%. A statistical classification framework was developed to diagnose cytomegalovirus status using the catalog of TCR beta chain sequences. In a later analysis, TCR nucleotide sequences were compared against IMGT/GENE-DB human TR gene sequences so that V and J genes could be assigned. The TCRdist pipeline was used in a later analysis to assign CDR3 sequences and most-parsimonious VDJ recombination scenarios. In a later analysis, each TCR beta chain was defined by its CDR3 amino acid sequence together with its V-gene family, and reads lacking a unique V-gene family were excluded. A later analysis removed 550 to 650 highly shared, low-generation-probability nucleotide sequences to deal with suspected cross-contamination and a sequencing artifact. For each public chain, a later analysis derived a clonal expansion index from normalized ranks of inferred template counts within each repertoire. In a later analysis, generation probabilities were computed with a VDJ recombination model fitted to out-of-frame rearrangements, and the resulting probabilities were checked against IGoR. In a later analysis, hypergeometric tests were used to score TCR-TCR, TCR-HLA and TCR-CMV co-occurrence, with a repertoire-size bias correction applied to TCR pairs. In a later analysis, false discovery rates were estimated by permuting HLA or CMV assignments 20 times. In a later analysis, co-occurring TCRs were grouped using DBSCAN, with TCRdist sequence similarity added in when clustering inside HLA-allele-positive subsets. Repertoires with fewer than 30,000 or more than 120,000 public chains, plus five repertoires with anomalous nucleotide sharing, were excluded from co-occurrence clustering. Sourced from immuneACCESS, this table was stored by TCRdb with only in-frame sequences that have V and J called. A share of the clones is absent; for the studies checked, an unresolved V gene accounts for under half, and the remainder has no known explanation. The V and J calls and the clone size are those of that table, but D and trimming were determined from the DNA. The sample table records around 170,000 clones; around four fifths of these occur just once. Less than 1.5% of the sample is held by the ten biggest clonotypes.

The receptor's source is a man aged 18 to 35 in good health and CMV-seronegative. The sample taken for sequencing was PBMCs.

The CDR3 reads CASRKFGDYGYTF. The DNA sequence is as follows: TGTGCCAGCAGAAAATTCGGGGACTACGGCTACACCTTC. This receptor chain uses TRBV27 and TRBJ1-2; TRBD1 is a possible D gene, resting on 5 matching bases. According to the germline V gene (reference sequence), CDR1 reads MNHEY and CDR2 reads SMNVEV. The CDR3 contains 13 residues, cysteine and phenylalanine counted. Only CDR3 DNA remains: 39 bases, in frame from the first base.